Shown below are 9 T cell receptor beta chains from a single sample sequenced in a study of human T cells and chemical hapten exposure (dated by TCRdb to 2020 to 2023). The library was generated by RACE. The sample was run on a NextSeq 500. The public sequencing data were trimmed at Q25 with fastp and processed into clonotypes with MiXCR by TCRdb, which kept only in-frame beta chains. CDR3 protein sequences are deduplicated, and each keeps its most common genes and DNA. The sample has about 260,000 distinct CDR3 sequences on record, 7.5% to 10% of them singletons. 2.3% of the sample goes to the ten largest clones. The label giving this sample's time point can be read as: pre-sensitization, week 0. The treatment or condition label, read with the paper, signifies: therapeutic diphenylcyclopropenone sensitization with weekly scalp DPC. The source was whole blood, collected in connection with sensitization to the hapten diphenylcyclopropenone (DPC). These receptors all come from a woman in her thirties or forties with alopecia areata. Some clones in this sample may be carry-over from other donors' samples.

The J gene is TRBJ2-7, the V gene TRBV29-1, with D tentatively TRBD1 (5 bases). CDR1 and CDR2 from the germline V gene are SQVTM and ANQGSEA. The CDR3 sequence is 13 residues long. The V end lost 3 bases, the J end lost 5 bases, and 14 bases lay between the germline ends. The CDR3 DNA follows: TGCAGCGTTGACTTGGGGCAGGGCGACGAGCAGTACTTC. Translation gives CSVDLGQGDEQYF.

This clonotype was seen a few times. CDR3 in DNA: TGCAGCGTTGCCCGGACAGGGGTCGGCTACACCTTC. Amino acids: CSVARTGVGYTF. This chain links TRBV29-1 with TRBJ1-2; 9 bases fit TRBD1. The CDR3 extends over 12 amino acids. Germline assignment: CDR1 SQVTM and CDR2 ANQGSEA. The V and J ends lost 4 bases and 8 bases, in that order; junction bases with no gene match: 5. Filled out from reference TRBV29-1 and TRBJ1-2, the complete variable domain reads SAVISQKPSRDICQRGTSLTIQCQVDSQVTMMFWYRQQPGQSLTLIATANQGSEATYESGFVIDKFPISRPNLTFSTLTVSNMSPEDSSIYLCSVARTGVGYTFGSGTRLTVV.

This clonotype was seen only a few times. The chain has TRBV27 and TRBJ1-1, with TRBD1 matching 8 bases. The V segment lost 6 bases and the J segment 6 bases; nucleotides outside the gene matches: 6. Per germline, CDR1 MNHEY and CDR2 SMNVEV (reference sequence). The CDR3 spans 13 residues. This CDR3 reads CASSLQGVSEAFF. The CDR3 DNA is TGTGCCAGCAGCCTACAGGGGGTCTCTGAAGCTTTCTTT.

This clonotype has at least ten counts. J is TRBJ2-2 and V is TRBV28; perhaps TRBD1 as D (5 bases). Trimming removed 2 bases at V and 6 bases at J, with 13 bases between. CDR1 and CDR2 from the germline V gene are MDHEN and SYDVKM. This CDR3 comprises 15 residues. The chain's CDR3 is CASSLPRVEAGELFF. The DNA of the CDR3 is TGTGCCAGCAGTTTACCCAGGGTTGAGGCCGGGGAGCTGTTTTTT.

This chain connects TRBV5-6 to TRBJ2-6; D gene ambiguous. Per germline, CDR1 SGHDT and CDR2 YYEEEE. The CDR3 sequence is 14 residues long. Trimming cost V 5 bases and J 1 base, with 7 bases left between them. CDR3 DNA: TGTGCCAGCAGGGCACCTTCTGGGGCCAACGTCCTGACTTTC. As protein: CASRAPSGANVLTF.

This clonotype was detected only a few times. The chain has TRBV6-6 and TRBJ2-1; 7 positions agree with TRBD1. Germline CDR1 and CDR2: MNHNY and SVGAGI (reference sequence). This CDR3 has 16 amino acids. Trimming cost V 5 bases and J 3 bases; bases outside gene matches: 10. CDR3 protein: CASSPRVTGSYNEQFF. In DNA form, the CDR3 reads TGTGCCAGCAGTCCACGGGTGACAGGGAGCTACAATGAGCAGTTCTTC.

This clonotype was detected many times. The chain carries TRBV25-1 and TRBJ1-3; 7 nucleotides align to TRBD1. CDR1 is MGHDK, CDR2 SYGVNS, per germline. The V and J ends lost 4 bases and 4 bases, in that order; junction bases with no gene match: 4. The CDR3 spans 14 residues. The CDR3, as DNA: TGTGCCAGCAGTGTCGCAGGGGGAGGAAACACCATATATTTT. This codes for CASSVAGGGNTIYF.

This chain links TRBV27 with TRBJ1-1, with 8 bases identical to TRBD1. The V gene's germline CDR1 is MNHEY and CDR2 SMNVEV (reference sequence). The CDR3 length is 16 residues. With 5 bases clipped from V and 0 bases from J, the junction kept 8 bases outside the gene matches. CDR3 bases: TGTGCCAGCAGTCCAGACAGGGGAACAATGAACACTGAAGCTTTCTTT. Translation: CASSPDRGTMNTEAFF.

There are many counts of this clonotype. The chain uses TRBV4-2 and TRBJ2-1; D may be TRBD1 (7 bases). Germline values: CDR1 LGHNA, CDR2 YNFKEQ. This CDR3 comprises 17 residues. V was pared by 1 base and J by 6 bases, with 19 bases between. Here the CDR3 DNA reads TGTGCCAGCAGCCAAGGGCCAGGGGGGCCCTTTGGCAATGAGCAGTTCTTC. This translates into CASSQGPGGPFGNEQFF.